The clone carrying this T cell receptor (beta chain) was detected only a few times. The antigen remains undetermined. PCR employed 60 Vbeta and 13 Jbeta primers. TCRdb's table, derived via immunoSEQ multiplex PCR, lists solely in-frame clones and lacks some. The sample records about 200,000 clones, about 83% being singletons. These data belong to a study of cytomegalovirus exposure and HLA in healthy donors. About the study: Unique TCRs numbering around 80 million, obtained from HLA-typed donors, made up an early data release.

Study findings and constraints: In a later analysis, donors in an Asian-associated ancestry cluster reportedly had fewer N-insertions in productive TCRs than the cohort mean. Rarity held for most TCR sequences, but there were some public TCRs that occurred in many donors. Through in vitro validation, a few CMV-associated chains were shown to be specific for CMV antigens.

Germline lookup yields CDR1 WNHNN and CDR2 SYGVQD (reference sequence). The CDR3 length is 13 residues. V dropped 2 bases and J dropped 5 bases, with 6 bases sitting between them. The sequencing input was PBMCs. This sequence joins TRBV10-1 and TRBJ2-2; D uncertain. The TCR comes from a man aged 35 to 55 in good health and CMV-seronegative. The CDR3 loop reads CASSEQVTGELFF. The CDR3 nucleotides read TGCGCCAGCAGTGAGCAGGTGACCGGGGAGCTGTTTTTT.